The rows below give T cell receptor beta chains drawn from one sample of a study of blood T cell repertoires in COVID-19. The table came from immunoSEQ multiplex PCR; TCRdb's copy has only in-frame clones and leaves some out. This sample has around 94,000 clones, with 91% found just once. Material: peripheral blood. The source is a man between 18 and 35 years old with acute or convalescent COVID-19. The CDR3 runs from the conserved cysteine through the conserved F or W. The order of the fields is CDR3 length, J gene, V gene, clone size, D gene, CDR3 DNA, CDR3 protein. D genes are given only for firm matches. The listing skips clone size in some rows; elsewhere it reads once, few, many or a size class.

>15|TRBJ2-7|TRBV19|-|TRBD1
TGTGCCAGTAGTATGGCTGGACAGGGGACCTACGAGCAGTACTTC
CASSMAGQGTYEQYF
>14|TRBJ2-5|TRBV6-4|-|TRBD1
TGTGCCAGCAGTCGGACAGGGAGATCAGAGACCCAGTACTTC
CASSRTGRSETQYF
>14|TRBJ1-2|TRBV3-1/TRBV3-2|-|-
TGTGCCAGCAGCCAAGGCGGGGGGGCTTTTGGCTACACCTTC
CASSQGGGAFGYTF
>16|TRBJ2-1|TRBV19|-|TRBD2
TGTGCCAGTAGTATCCGGGCTAGCGGGGCTGACAATGAGCAGTTCTTC
CASSIRASGADNEQFF
>14|TRBJ1-1|TRBV19|once|TRBD1
TGTGCCAGTAGGGTGACAGGGGCGAACACTGAAGCTTTCTTT
CASRVTGANTEAFF
>16|TRBJ2-3|TRBV10-1|-|-
TGCGCCAGCAGTGAGTCCAGGGGTCGGATTGTAGATACGCAGTATTTT
CASSESRGRIVDTQYF
>14|TRBJ2-7|TRBV14|once|-
TGTGCCAGCAGCCGAACCAGGGGCACCTACGAGCAGTACTTC
CASSRTRGTYEQYF
>17|TRBJ2-3|TRBV19|-|TRBD2
TGTGCCAGTAGTCAAGGACTAGCGCCAACTAGCACAGATACGCAGTATTTT
CASSQGLAPTSTDTQYF
>18|TRBJ2-1|TRBV3-1/TRBV3-2|-|-
TGTGCCAGCAGCCAAGAGCTGCCATCTCCCCAGGGCCGGAATGAGCAGTTCTTC
CASSQELPSPQGRNEQFF
>14|TRBJ1-5|TRBV5-1|-|-
TGCGCCAGCAGCTTGGCAGGTTCCAATCAGCCCCAGCATTTT
CASSLAGSNQPQHF
>17|TRBJ1-6|TRBV11-2|-|-
TGTGCCAGCAGCTTAGATTTAGGGGCCAGCTATAATTCACCCCTCCACTTT
CASSLDLGASYNSPLHF
>14|TRBJ1-5|TRBV15|-|-
TGTGCCACCAGCAGAGGGGGGGAGGGTCAGCCCCAGCATTTT
CATSRGGEGQPQHF
>15|TRBJ2-3|TRBV3-1/TRBV3-2|-|TRBD1
TGTGCCAGCAGCCAGTTGGGACAGGTAACAGATACGCAGTATTTT
CASSQLGQVTDTQYF
>14|TRBJ1-1|TRBV11-2|-|-
TGTGCCAGCAGCTTCACCCGCTCTAGCGCTGAAGCTTTCTTT
CASSFTRSSAEAFF
>14|TRBJ1-4|TRBV7-8|once|-
TGTGCCAGCAGCTTAAGGAGGATAGGCGAAAAACTGTTTTTT
CASSLRRIGEKLFF
>13|TRBJ1-1|TRBV30|-|TRBD1
TGTGCCTGGAGCGACAGGGGAGACACTGAAGCTTTCTTT
CAWSDRGDTEAFF
>13|TRBJ1-2|TRBV6-5|-|TRBD1
TGTGCCAGCAGGGCCCAGGGGGCAGTTGGCTACACCTTC
CASRAQGAVGYTF
>15|TRBJ1-2|TRBV7-9|-|TRBD1
TGTGCCAGCAGCCCGGAAGGGACAGGCCATTTGAGCTACACCTTC
CASSPEGTGHLSYTF
>15|TRBJ1-3|TRBV27|-|-
TGTGCCAGCAGTTTCCGGGGAAGTTCTGGAAACACCATATATTTT
CASSFRGSSGNTIYF
>15|TRBJ2-7|TRBV27|-|-
TGTGCCAGCAGTTTACGTCCAGGGTTTCCCTACGAGCAGTACTTC
CASSLRPGFPYEQYF
>15|TRBJ1-2|TRBV14|-|-
TGTGCCAGCAGCCAAGAAGTTGGAGGTTTAGGTGGCTACACCTTC
CASSQEVGGLGGYTF
>16|TRBJ1-1|TRBV14|-|-
TGTGCCAGCAGCCAAGATGGTGACAGTATGAACACTGAAGCTTTCTTT
CASSQDGDSMNTEAFF
>14|TRBJ1-5|TRBV19|-|TRBD1
TGTGCCAGTAGCGACAGGGACCGAGATCAGCCCCAGCATTTT
CASSDRDRDQPQHF
>15|TRBJ1-3|TRBV9|-|-
TGTGCCAGCAGCGGAAGGGGTGTGACTGGAAACACCATATATTTT
CASSGRGVTGNTIYF
>13|TRBJ1-5|TRBV3-1/TRBV3-2|once|-
TGTGCCAGCAGCCAAGATGTCGGTCAGCCCCAGCATTTT
CASSQDVGQPQHF
>16|TRBJ2-7|TRBV6-5|-|TRBD2
TGTGCCAGCAGTTCGCTGGGGACTAGCGGGACTTACGAGCAGTACTTC
CASSSLGTSGTYEQYF
>15|TRBJ1-3|TRBV11-2|once|-
TGTGCCAGCAGCTTAGGCACCTACTCTGGAAACACCATATATTTT
CASSLGTYSGNTIYF
>15|TRBJ2-1|TRBV5-1|-|TRBD1
TGCGCCAGCACATCCCAATTGACAGGGGGTTATGAGCAGTTCTTC
CASTSQLTGGYEQFF
>16|TRBJ1-4|TRBV5-1|-|-
TGCGCCAGCAGCTTGTCGGCTCCCGGGGTGGATGAAAAACTGTTTTTT
CASSLSAPGVDEKLFF
>15|TRBJ1-5|TRBV27|-|-
TGTGCCAGCAGTTTATATGGGGGGGAGAGGCAGCCCCAGCATTTT
CASSLYGGERQPQHF
>15|TRBJ2-1|TRBV19|-|TRBD1
TGTGCCAGTAGTCTTTTCGGACAGGGGGAGGGTGAGCAGTTCTTC
CASSLFGQGEGEQFF
>14|TRBJ2-7|TRBV6-2/TRBV6-3|-|TRBD2
TGTGCCAGCAGCGACGTCGGGGACTACTACAGAGAGTACTTC
CASSDVGDYYREYF
>15|TRBJ2-4|TRBV19|once|-
TGTGCCAGTAGCGTACTACGAGCGGCTGAAAACATTCAGTACTTC
CASSVLRAAENIQYF
>15|TRBJ2-5|TRBV11-2|-|-
TGTGCCAGCAGCTTAGATGAGGGGGACCAAGAGACCCAGTACTTC
CASSLDEGDQETQYF
>15|TRBJ1-1|TRBV4-2|-|-
TGTGCCAGCAGCCAAGATTTTGACATGGACACTGAAGCTTTCTTT
CASSQDFDMDTEAFF
>11|TRBJ1-1|TRBV7-9|-|-
TGTGCCAGCAGCCTCGACAGTGAAGCTTTCTTT
CASSLDSEAFF
>16|TRBJ2-7|TRBV7-9|once|TRBD2
TGTGCCAGCAGCTTAGTAGTACTAGCGGGGAACTACGAGCAGTACTTC
CASSLVVLAGNYEQYF
>17|TRBJ2-7|TRBV9|-|TRBD2
TGTGCCAGCAGCGGGGGACTAGCGGGTACCTTACCCTACGAGCAGTACTTC
CASSGGLAGTLPYEQYF
>16|TRBJ2-3|TRBV5-1|-|TRBD2
TGCGCCACCAACCCCCTAGCGGGAGGTGGAGCAGATACGCAGTATTTT
CATNPLAGGGADTQYF
>13|TRBJ1-4|TRBV19|few|-
TGTGCCAGTAGTGAACAGGATAATGAAAAACTGTTTTTT
CASSEQDNEKLFF
>16|TRBJ2-3|TRBV27|-|-
TGTGCCAGCAGGGTCTATTCGCGGGACCCCACAGATACGCAGTATTTT
CASRVYSRDPTDTQYF
>18|TRBJ1-4|TRBV24-1|-|-
TGTGCCACCAGTGAACCCGACTCGGAGGAAGCAACTAATGAAAAACTGTTTTTT
CATSEPDSEEATNEKLFF
>13|TRBJ2-6|TRBV27|-|-
TGTGCCAGCATCGGCTCTGGGGCCAACGTCCTGACTTTC
CASIGSGANVLTF
>16|TRBJ2-7|TRBV2|-|TRBD2
TGTGCCAGCAGTGGGGACAGAACTAGCGGGATCTACGAGCAGTACTTC
CASSGDRTSGIYEQYF
>14|TRBJ1-1|TRBV18|-|-
TGTGCCAGCTCACCCCCAGGGAGGAGCACTGAAGCTTTCTTT
CASSPPGRSTEAFF
>16|TRBJ2-1|TRBV18|-|-
TGTGCCAGCTCACCATTAGCGGCAACCTCCTACAATGAGCAGTTCTTC
CASSPLAATSYNEQFF
>15|TRBJ2-1|TRBV18|-|TRBD2
TGTGCCAGCTCACGAACTAGCGGGTCTTACAATGAGCAGTTCTTC
CASSRTSGSYNEQFF
>14|TRBJ2-2|TRBV27|-|TRBD1
TGTGCCAGCACCAGACAGGGGAACACCGGGGAGCTGTTTTTT
CASTRQGNTGELFF
>14|TRBJ1-2|TRBV7-9|few|TRBD1
TGTGCCAGCAGCTTAGCCGGACAGGACTATGGCTACACCTTC
CASSLAGQDYGYTF
>20|TRBJ2-3|TRBV30|-|TRBD2
TGTGCCTGGAGTGCCATCCCCGGGACTAGCGGGCCCAAGGGCACAGATACGCAGTATTTT
CAWSAIPGTSGPKGTDTQYF
>16|TRBJ2-1|TRBV7-9|once|-
TGTGCCAGCAGCCCGTCAGGGGGCGGGGGGGCCAATGAGCAGTTCTTC
CASSPSGGGGANEQFF
>18|TRBJ2-1|TRBV27|-|TRBD2
TGTGCCAGCAGTTCGCAAGGACTAGCGGGGGGCTCCTACAATGAGCAGTTCTTC
CASSSQGLAGGSYNEQFF
>15|TRBJ1-5|TRBV27|-|-
TGTGCCAGCAAGACCATCCGGGAGTCCAATCAGCCCCAGCATTTT
CASKTIRESNQPQHF